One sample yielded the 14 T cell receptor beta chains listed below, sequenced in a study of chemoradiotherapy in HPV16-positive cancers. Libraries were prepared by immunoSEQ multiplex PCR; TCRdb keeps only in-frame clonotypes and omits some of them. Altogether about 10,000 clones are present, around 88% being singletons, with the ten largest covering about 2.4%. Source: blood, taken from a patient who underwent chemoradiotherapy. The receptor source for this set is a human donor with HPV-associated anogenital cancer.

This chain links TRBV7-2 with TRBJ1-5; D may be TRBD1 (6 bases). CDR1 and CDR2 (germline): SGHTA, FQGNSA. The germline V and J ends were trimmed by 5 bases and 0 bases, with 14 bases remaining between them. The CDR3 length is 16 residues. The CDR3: CASSLLGGFSNQPQHF. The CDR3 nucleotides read TGTGCCAGCAGCCTCCTCGGGGGCTTTAGCAATCAGCCCCAGCATTTT.

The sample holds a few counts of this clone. CDR3 sequence reads: CASSLGTGGTYEQYF. CDR3 DNA: TGTGCCAGCAGCTTAGGTACAGGGGGGACCTACGAGCAGTACTTC. This sequence joins TRBV11-1 and TRBJ2-7; 8 positions match TRBD1. CDR1 is SGHAT, CDR2 FQDESV, per germline (reference sequence). The trim removed 1 base at V and 2 bases at J, leaving 4 bases unmatched. The CDR3 is made up of 15 amino acids.

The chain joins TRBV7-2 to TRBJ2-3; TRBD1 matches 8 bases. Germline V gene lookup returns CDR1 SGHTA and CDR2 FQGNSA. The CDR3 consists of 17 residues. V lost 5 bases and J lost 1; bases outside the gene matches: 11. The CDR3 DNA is TGTGCCAGCAGCCCAAATCGACAGGGGTTTGGCACAGATACGCAGTATTTT. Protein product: CASSPNRQGFGTDTQYF.

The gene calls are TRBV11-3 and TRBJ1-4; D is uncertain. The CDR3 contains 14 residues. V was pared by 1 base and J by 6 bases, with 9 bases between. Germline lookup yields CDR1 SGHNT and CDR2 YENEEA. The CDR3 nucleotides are TGTGCCAGCAGCTTAGGGGGTCTTGATGAAAAACTGTTTTTT. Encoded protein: CASSLGGLDEKLFF.

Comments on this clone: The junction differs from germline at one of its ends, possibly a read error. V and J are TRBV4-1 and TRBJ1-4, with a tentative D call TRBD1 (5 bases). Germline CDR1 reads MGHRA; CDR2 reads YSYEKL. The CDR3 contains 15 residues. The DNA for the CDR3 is TGCGCCAGCAGCCAAGCCGCCGGCCAGGGATCACGGCTCGTTTTT. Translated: CASSQAAGQGSRLVF.

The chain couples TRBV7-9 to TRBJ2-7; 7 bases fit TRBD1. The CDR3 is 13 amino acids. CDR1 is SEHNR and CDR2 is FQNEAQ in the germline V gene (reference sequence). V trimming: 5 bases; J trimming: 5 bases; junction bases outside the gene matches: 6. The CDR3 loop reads CASSPTGTNEQYF. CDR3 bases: TGTGCCAGCAGCCCGACAGGGACCAACGAGCAGTACTTC.

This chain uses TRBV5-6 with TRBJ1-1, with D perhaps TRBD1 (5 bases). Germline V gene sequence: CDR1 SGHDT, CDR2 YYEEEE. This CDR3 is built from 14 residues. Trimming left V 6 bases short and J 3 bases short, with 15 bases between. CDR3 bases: TGTGCCAGCACCCTCAGGGTTTTGGACACTGAAGCTTTCTTT. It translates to CASTLRVLDTEAFF.

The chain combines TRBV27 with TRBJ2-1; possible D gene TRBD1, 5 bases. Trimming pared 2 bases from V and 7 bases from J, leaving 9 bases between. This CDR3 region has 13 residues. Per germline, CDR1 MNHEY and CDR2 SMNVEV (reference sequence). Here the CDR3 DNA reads TGTGCCAGCAGTTTAATAAGGGGAAATGAGCAGTTCTTC. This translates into CASSLIRGNEQFF.

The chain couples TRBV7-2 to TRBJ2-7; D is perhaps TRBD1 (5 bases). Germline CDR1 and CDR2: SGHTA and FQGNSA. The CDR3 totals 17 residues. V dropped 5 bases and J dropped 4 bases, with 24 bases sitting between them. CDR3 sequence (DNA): TGTGCCAGCAGCCCAGGGTCAGGGCGAAGTAACAGGTACGAGCAGTACTTC. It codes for CASSPGSGRSNRYEQYF.

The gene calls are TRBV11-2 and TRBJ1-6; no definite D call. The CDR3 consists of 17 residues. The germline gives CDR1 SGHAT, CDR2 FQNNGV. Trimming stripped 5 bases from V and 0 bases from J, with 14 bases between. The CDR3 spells CASSPRGGSSYNSPLHF. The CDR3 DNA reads TGTGCCAGCAGCCCCCGGGGAGGTAGCTCCTATAATTCACCCCTCCACTTT. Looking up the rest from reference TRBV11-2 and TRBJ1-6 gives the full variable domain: EAGVAQSPRYKIIEKRQSVAFWCNPISGHATLYWYQQILGQGPKLLIQFQNNGVVDDSQLPKDRFSAERLKGVDSTLKIQPAKLEDSAVYLCASSPRGGSSYNSPLHFGNGTRLTVT.

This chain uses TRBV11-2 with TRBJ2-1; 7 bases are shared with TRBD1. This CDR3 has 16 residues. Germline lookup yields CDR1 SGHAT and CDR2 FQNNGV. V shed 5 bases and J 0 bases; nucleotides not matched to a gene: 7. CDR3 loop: CASSPGTVISYNEQFF. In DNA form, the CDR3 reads TGTGCCAGCAGCCCGGGGACAGTCATCTCCTACAATGAGCAGTTCTTC.

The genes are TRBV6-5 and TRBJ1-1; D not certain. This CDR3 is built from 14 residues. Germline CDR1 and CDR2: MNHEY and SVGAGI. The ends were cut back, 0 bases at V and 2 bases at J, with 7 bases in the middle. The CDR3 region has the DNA TGTGCCAGCAGTTACTCGGAGGAAAACACTGAAGCTTTCTTT. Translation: CASSYSEENTEAFF.

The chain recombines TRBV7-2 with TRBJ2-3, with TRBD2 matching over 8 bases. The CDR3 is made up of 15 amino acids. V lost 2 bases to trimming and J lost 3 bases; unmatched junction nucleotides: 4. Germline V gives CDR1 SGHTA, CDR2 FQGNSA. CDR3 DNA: TGTGCCAGCAGCTTAAGGGGACTAGAGACAGATACGCAGTATTTT. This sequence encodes CASSLRGLETDTQYF.

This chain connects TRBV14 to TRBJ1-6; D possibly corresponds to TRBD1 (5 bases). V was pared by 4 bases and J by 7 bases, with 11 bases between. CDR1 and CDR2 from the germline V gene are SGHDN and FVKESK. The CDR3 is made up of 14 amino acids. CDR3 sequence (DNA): TGTGCCAGCAGCCCGGGACTTGCCAATTCACCCCTCCACTTT. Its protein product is CASSPGLANSPLHF.